A selection of T cell receptor beta chains follows, all from one sample in a study of T-cell memory formation after mild COVID-19. One entry per CDR3 protein results from TCRdb running MiXCR on the 5' RACE reads. The sample shows about 210,000 distinct CDR3 sequences, roughly a tenth of them seen only once. Material for sequencing was PBMCs or a T cell subset sorted from them (not recorded which). All receptors come from a man aged 18 to 30 who had mild COVID-19 (a few samples of this study predate the infection). Cell type and time point are not known. Both conserved end residues are part of each CDR3. The D gene is left open where the match is weak. Only part of the rows carry a size: once, few, many, or a class if the clone is expanded.

d_gene | j_gene | v_gene | abundance | CDR3aa | CDR3nt
NA | TRBJ2-3 | TRBV5-1 | NA | CASRVAVSTDTQYF | TGCGCCAGCAGAGTAGCGGTGAGCACAGATACGCAGTATTTT
NA | TRBJ2-1 | TRBV29-1 | few | CSVEDWGASPSAQFF | TGCAGCGTTGAAGATTGGGGGGCCTCCCCATCCGCGCAGTTCTTC
NA | TRBJ2-7 | TRBV6-2/TRBV6-3 | few | CATADSPYEQYF | TGTGCCACCGCGGACAGCCCTTACGAGCAGTACTTC
NA | TRBJ1-3 | TRBV20-1 | few | CSARKGYGNTIYF | TGCAGTGCTCGGAAGGGCTACGGAAACACCATATATTTT
TRBD1 | TRBJ1-1 | TRBV15 | NA | CATSRDRGRTYEAFF | TGTGCCACCAGCAGAGACAGGGGGCGAACCTATGAAGCTTTCTTT
NA | TRBJ1-1 | TRBV3-1 | NA | CASSLLWDTEAFF | TGTGCCAGCAGCCTCCTCTGGGACACTGAAGCTTTCTTT
NA | TRBJ2-7 | TRBV6-1 | NA | CASRATIQSGEQYF | TGTGCCAGCAGAGCTACAATACAATCAGGCGAGCAGTACTTC
TRBD2 | TRBJ2-4 | TRBV7-2 | NA | CASSHRPSGAGWNIQYF | TGTGCCAGCAGCCACCGGCCTAGCGGGGCGGGGTGGAACATTCAGTACTTC
NA | TRBJ2-5 | TRBV10-3 | few | CAISEMGGQETQYF | TGTGCCATCAGTGAGATGGGGGGACAAGAGACCCAGTACTTC
TRBD1 | TRBJ1-2 | TRBV6-2/TRBV6-3 | few | CASKTTGAYGYTF | TGTGCCAGCAAGACGACAGGGGCCTATGGCTACACCTTC
TRBD1 | TRBJ2-1 | TRBV7-3 | few | CASSSRQGEQFF | TGTGCCAGCAGCTCCCGACAGGGAGAACAGTTCTTC
NA | TRBJ2-2 | TRBV30 | many | CAWSVVSTGELFF | TGTGCCTGGAGTGTAGTAAGCACCGGGGAGCTGTTTTTT
TRBD1 | TRBJ1-4 | TRBV19 | NA | CASGDPGQGSRRSLFF | TGTGCCAGTGGCGATCCGGGACAGGGCTCAAGGAGGTCCCTGTTTTTT
TRBD2 | TRBJ2-2 | TRBV5-1 | few | CASSPTAGVYAGELFF | TGCGCCAGCAGCCCTACTGCGGGGGTTTACGCCGGGGAGCTGTTTTTT
NA | TRBJ1-6 | TRBV12-3/TRBV12-4 | NA | CASSARGGSSPLHF | TGTGCCAGCAGCGCAAGGGGGGGGAGTTCACCCCTCCACTTT
NA | TRBJ1-1 | TRBV18 | many | CASSSSLEGTEAFF | TGTGCCAGCTCTTCATCACTGGAGGGAACTGAAGCTTTCTTT
TRBD1 | TRBJ2-1 | TRBV7-2 | many | CASSLSTGPQNEQFF | TGTGCCAGCAGCTTGTCGACAGGGCCTCAAAATGAGCAGTTCTTC
NA | TRBJ1-6 | TRBV28 | NA | CASSFGVYKNSPLHF | TGTGCCAGCAGTTTCGGGGTTTATAAGAATTCACCCCTCCACTTT
TRBD2 | TRBJ2-7 | TRBV9 | NA | CASSVGSGGAQGEQYF | TGTGCCAGCAGCGTCGGTAGCGGGGGCGCCCAGGGCGAGCAGTACTTC
TRBD1 | TRBJ2-7 | TRBV25-1 | few | CASSDQDRGREQYF | TGTGCCAGCAGTGATCAGGACAGGGGGCGCGAGCAGTACTTC
NA | TRBJ1-1 | TRBV12-3/TRBV12-4 | many | CASSFNILTEAFF | TGTGCCAGCAGTTTCAACATACTGACTGAAGCTTTCTTT
NA | TRBJ2-3 | TRBV5-5 | many | CASSLTGATDTQYF | TGTGCCAGCAGCCTGACAGGAGCTACAGATACGCAGTATTTT
TRBD1 | TRBJ2-5 | TRBV4-2 | many | CASSQGQGETQYF | TGTGCCAGCAGCCAAGGACAGGGGGAGACCCAGTACTTC
NA | TRBJ1-2 | TRBV20-1 | few | CSVWENFKYGYTF | TGCAGTGTGTGGGAAAATTTTAAGTATGGCTACACCTTC
NA | TRBJ2-5 | TRBV6-5 | NA | CASSYSWQGEVAQYF | TGTGCCAGCAGTTACTCGTGGCAGGGGGAGGTGGCCCAGTACTTC
NA | TRBJ1-4 | TRBV7-9 | few | CASSLNRDNEKLFF | TGTGCCAGCAGCTTGAACAGGGATAATGAAAAACTGTTTTTT
NA | TRBJ1-1 | TRBV14 | few | CASSQEGRPTEAFF | TGTGCCAGCAGCCAAGAAGGGCGGCCCACTGAAGCTTTCTTT
NA | TRBJ1-1 | TRBV2 | NA | CASALLGQSNTEAFF | TGTGCCAGCGCTCTTCTCGGACAGTCGAACACTGAAGCTTTCTTT
NA | TRBJ2-6 | TRBV5-1 | NA | CASSPLGGAGANVLTF | TGCGCCAGCTCCCCCCTGGGGGGGGCCGGGGCCAACGTCCTGACTTTC
TRBD1 | TRBJ2-7 | TRBV7-2 | NA | CASSPRQGAYEQYF | TGTGCCAGCAGCCCTCGACAGGGGGCCTACGAGCAGTACTTC
TRBD1 | TRBJ1-1 | TRBV4-1 | many | CASSHLGGPKNTEAFF | TGCGCCAGCAGCCACCTAGGGGGCCCCAAGAACACTGAAGCTTTCTTT
NA | TRBJ2-7 | TRBV6-2/TRBV6-3 | few | CASNSPGEDEQYF | TGTGCCAGCAATTCTCCCGGGGAGGACGAGCAGTACTTC
NA | TRBJ2-5 | TRBV7-9 | NA | CASSPRAETQYF | TGTGCCAGCAGCCCCAGGGCCGAGACCCAGTACTTC
NA | TRBJ2-1 | TRBV2 | NA | CASRNTAYNEQFF | TGTGCCAGCAGGAACACAGCCTACAATGAGCAGTTCTTC